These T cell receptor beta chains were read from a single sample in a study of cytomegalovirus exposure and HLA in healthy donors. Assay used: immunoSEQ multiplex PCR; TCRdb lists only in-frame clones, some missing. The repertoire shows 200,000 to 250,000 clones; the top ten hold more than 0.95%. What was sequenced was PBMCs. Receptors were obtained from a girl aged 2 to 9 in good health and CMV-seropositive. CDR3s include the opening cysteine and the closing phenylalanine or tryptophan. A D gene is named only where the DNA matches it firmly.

TGCGCCAGCAGCCTTGGACAGGGGGCAGGATATGGCTACACCTTC	CASSLGQGAGYGYTF	TRBV5-1	15	TRBJ1-2	TRBD1
TGTGCCAGTAGGATGGACAGGGTCTCGACCGGGGAGCTGTTTTTT	CASRMDRVSTGELFF	TRBV19	15	TRBJ2-2	TRBD1
TGTGCCAGCAGCTTGTGGGGAGATAACTCTGGAAACACCATATATTTT	CASSLWGDNSGNTIYF	TRBV5-5	16	TRBJ1-3	-
TGTGCCAGTAGTCAGGGGTTGGATCAGCCCCAGCATTTT	CASSQGLDQPQHF	TRBV19	13	TRBJ1-5	-
TGTGCCAGCAGTTACTGGACAGATTCCTACGAGCAGTACTTC	CASSYWTDSYEQYF	TRBV6-6	14	TRBJ2-7	-
TGCGCCAGCAGCCCCCAGGGTCTCGAGCAGTACTTC	CASSPQGLEQYF	TRBV4-1	12	TRBJ2-7	-
TGTGCCAGCAGACCTCCAGGGGGGAAGAACACTGAAGCTTTCTTT	CASRPPGGKNTEAFF	TRBV7-2	15	TRBJ1-1	TRBD1
TGTGCCAACAGCGTAGCAGCGGGAGCTTACGAGCAGTACTTC	CANSVAAGAYEQYF	TRBV9	14	TRBJ2-7	TRBD2
TGTGCCAGCAGCTGGGTCGGAGCGGGCCGATACGAGCAGTACTTC	CASSWVGAGRYEQYF	TRBV7-9	15	TRBJ2-7	-
TGCGCCAGCAGCACCGAAGGACAGGGCCCTGAAGCTTTCTTT	CASSTEGQGPEAFF	TRBV5-1	14	TRBJ1-1	TRBD1
TGTGCCAGCACTGATTGGAAGGGGCGCCTCACAGATACGCAGTATTTT	CASTDWKGRLTDTQYF	TRBV27	16	TRBJ2-3	-
TGTGCCACCAGCCCGAAAACTAGCAGCTCCTACGAGCAGTACTTC	CATSPKTSSSYEQYF	TRBV15	15	TRBJ2-7	-
TGCGCCAGCAGCTTTACAGGGGGGGAGAACACTGAAGCTTTCTTT	CASSFTGGENTEAFF	TRBV5-1	15	TRBJ1-1	TRBD1
TGTGCCAGCAGTTCCCCGGGCTCCTACGAGCAGTACTTC	CASSSPGSYEQYF	TRBV28	13	TRBJ2-7	-
TGTGCCAGTCGATTCGGAGGGCTCTCCTACAATGAGCAGTTCTTC	CASRFGGLSYNEQFF	TRBV19	15	TRBJ2-1	-
TGTGCCAGCAGCTTAGCGGGAGCGGGGACCGGGGAGCTGTTTTTT	CASSLAGAGTGELFF	TRBV11-2	15	TRBJ2-2	TRBD2
TGCAGCGTTGAACGGGTAGGTGCCGAGCAGTACTTC	CSVERVGAEQYF	TRBV29-1	12	TRBJ2-7	-
TGTGCCAGCAGCCTTGCCCCACAAGCCGGGGTCTACGAGCAGTACTTC	CASSLAPQAGVYEQYF	TRBV27	16	TRBJ2-7	-
TGTGCCAGCAGTGAGGGGGCACTCAGCGCAGATACGCAGTATTTT	CASSEGALSADTQYF	TRBV2	15	TRBJ2-3	-
TGTGCCAGCAGCGCCCCCAGGGGGCTGAACTATGGCTACACCTTC	CASSAPRGLNYGYTF	TRBV7-9	15	TRBJ1-2	TRBD1
TGCGCCAGCAGGAATGAGGGACTAGCGGTCTACGAGCAGTACTTC	CASRNEGLAVYEQYF	TRBV5-1	15	TRBJ2-7	TRBD2
TGTGCCAGCTCCGGGACTAGCCCTATCGAGACCTTATACGAGCAGTACTTC	CASSGTSPIETLYEQYF	TRBV7-2	17	TRBJ2-7	TRBD2